A single sample gave rise to the 3 T cell receptor beta chains below, sequenced in a study of OX40 agonist ivuxolimab in advanced cancers. The method was immunoSEQ multiplex PCR; TCRdb's version includes in-frame clones alone and lacks a portion of them. This sample has 40,000 to 45,000 clones, with approximately 86% found just once. The sequencing used CD4+ or CD8+ T cells sorted from blood, collected in a trial of the OX40 agonist ivuxolimab. The receptors stem from an adult with an advanced solid tumor such as melanoma, head and neck, liver or kidney cancer.

The genes are TRBV6-6 and TRBJ2-3; D could derive from TRBD1 or TRBD2 (5 bases each). CDR3 length equals 14 residues. Germline V lookup: CDR1 MNHNY, CDR2 SVGAGI (reference sequence). Trimming pared 5 bases from V and 3 bases from J, leaving 12 bases between. CDR3 amino acids: CASSPGPWTDTQYF. In nucleotides, the CDR3 is TGTGCCAGCAGTCCGGGACCCTGGACAGATACGCAGTATTTT.

This chain uses TRBV4-1 with TRBJ2-3; 8 nucleotides line up with TRBD2. This CDR3 has 14 amino acids. V lost 3 bases to trimming and J lost 6 bases; unmatched junction nucleotides: 5. The V gene's germline CDR1 is MGHRA and CDR2 YSYEKL. The CDR3 DNA follows: TGCGCCAGCAGCCAGGCGACTAGCGAGGATACGCAGTATTTT. It translates to CASSQATSEDTQYF.

The chain combines TRBV7-9 with TRBJ2-2; a possible D gene is TRBD1 (6 bases). V dropped 10 bases and J dropped 5 bases, with 23 bases sitting between them. The CDR3 sequence is 16 residues long. Germline-derived CDR1 and CDR2 are SEHNR and FQNEAQ (reference sequence). The CDR3 DNA reads TGTGCCATCCCAACAACCCAAGGGGGACGGACCGGGGAGCTGTTTTTT. Protein sequence: CAIPTTQGGRTGELFF.